The 22 T cell receptor beta chains below were found in one sample sequenced in a study of shared clonotypes between healthy human individuals. Repertoires were generated with immunoSEQ multiplex PCR, while TCRdb's copy carries only in-frame clones and drops some. Here the sample spans 2,500,000 or so clones, 85% to 95% being singletons. Sequencing was done on a sample of naive CD4+ T cells sorted from blood. Subset here: CD45RA+ positively selected. All receptors come from a man aged 18 to 30 in good health.

Only one count was recorded for this clone. CDR3 sequence: CAWSPGTRGTDTQYF. CDR3 bases: TGTGCCTGGAGCCCAGGGACTAGGGGCACAGATACGCAGTATTTT. The rearrangement uses TRBV30 and TRBJ2-3; 8 positions match TRBD2. V was clipped by 3 bases and J by 1 base; unmatched bases: 6. Germline V lookup: CDR1 GTSNPN, CDR2 SVGIG (reference sequence). This CDR3 is 15 amino acids long.

This chain uses TRBV7-2 with TRBJ2-5; D is possibly TRBD2 (6 bases). Trimming took off 1 base at V and 5 bases at J, with 11 bases between the two ends. There are 14 residues in the CDR3. Germline V CDR1 and CDR2: SGHTA, FQGNSA. The CDR3 is CASSLDGGTETQYF. As DNA, the CDR3 is TGTGCCAGCAGCTTAGACGGGGGTACGGAGACCCAGTACTTC.

This chain joins TRBV28 and TRBJ2-7, with 9 bases that match TRBD2. There are 16 residues in the CDR3. CDR1 and CDR2 (germline): MDHEN, SYDVKM. After removal of 3 bases from V and 0 bases from J, the junction contained 6 bases not matched to a gene. CDR3 protein: CASSLVSGGFSYEQYF. DNA of the CDR3: TGTGCCAGCAGTTTGGTGAGCGGGGGGTTCTCCTACGAGCAGTACTTC.

This clone came up once. The genes are TRBV19 and TRBJ1-6; D perhaps matches TRBD1 (5 bases). Germline values: CDR1 LNHDA, CDR2 SQIVND (reference sequence). The V end was cut by 3 bases, the J end by 7 bases, with 10 bases between. This CDR3 is 14 amino acids long. As DNA, the CDR3 is TGTGCCAGTAGTATGGGAGGGGCAAATTCACCCCTCCACTTT. Translating it yields CASSMGGANSPLHF.

The chain links TRBV18 to TRBJ1-4; D is unresolved. V shed 3 bases and J shed 0 bases, with 5 bases lying between them. Germline lookup yields CDR1 KGHSH and CDR2 LQKENI. The CDR3 contains 14 residues. The chain's CDR3 is CASSPDATNEKLFF. CDR3 in DNA: TGTGCCAGCTCACCCGATGCAACTAATGAAAAACTGTTTTTT.

The CDR3 here is CASSVQGANEAFF. The CDR3 nucleotides read TGTGCCAGCAGTGTCCAGGGGGCCAATGAAGCTTTCTTT. The J gene is TRBJ1-1, the V gene TRBV6-1; 8 nucleotides match TRBD1. The CDR3 extends over 13 amino acids. The germline gives CDR1 MNHNS, CDR2 SASEGT. Trimming took 4 bases from V and 7 from J; bases not matched to a gene: 5.

The V call is TRBV14, the J call TRBJ2-2; D is unclear. V was cut by 1 base and J by 1 base, with 4 bases left in between. The CDR3 contains 14 residues. Germline loops: CDR1 SGHDN, CDR2 FVKESK. The CDR3 spells CASSQGVNTGELFF. CDR3 nucleotide sequence: TGTGCCAGCAGCCAAGGCGTGAACACCGGGGAGCTGTTTTTT.

The chain carries TRBV6-5 and TRBJ2-7; TRBD1 might be the D (5 bases). V was trimmed by 5 bases and J by 5 bases, leaving 16 bases between them. There are 14 residues in the CDR3. Germline assignment: CDR1 MNHEY and CDR2 SVGAGI. CDR3 region: CASSRLRGANEQYF. CDR3 DNA: TGTGCCAGCAGTCGCCTACGTGGGGCGAACGAGCAGTACTTC.

In nucleotides, the CDR3 is TGTGCCAGCAGCATTTGGGGGCACCTAAAAAAACTGTTTTTT. Translating gives CASSIWGHLKKLFF. The V gene is TRBV21-1, the J gene TRBJ1-4; the table gives TRBD1 as D, unverified against the DNA. TRBV21-1 constitutes a pseudogene. This CDR3 contains 14 residues.

This chain connects TRBV10-3 to TRBJ2-6, with D unresolved. The CDR3 is made up of 19 amino acids. Deletions cut 2 bases from V and 1 base from J, with 18 bases between. CDR1 ENHRY and CDR2 SYGVKD come from the germline V gene. As DNA, the CDR3 is TGTGCCATCAGTGAGCTTCCCTTAATTTCCGGGTCTGGGGCCAACGTCCTGACTTTC. Translation: CAISELPLISGSGANVLTF.

In its sample, this clone was seen once. The genes are TRBV5-6 and TRBJ2-2; 10 positions agree with TRBD1. The germline gives CDR1 SGHDT, CDR2 YYEEEE. Trimming took 4 bases from V and 4 from J; bases not matched to a gene: 13. CDR3 size: 18 residues. The CDR3 region is CASSPGTGALRGTGELFF. In DNA, the CDR3 is TGTGCCAGCAGCCCCGGGACAGGGGCGCTCCGGGGCACCGGGGAGCTGTTTTTT.

The V and J genes are TRBV7-8 and TRBJ1-1; no clear D. Germline lookup yields CDR1 SGHVS and CDR2 FQNEAQ. This CDR3 is built from 11 residues. Between the trimmed V and J ends, which lost 3 bases and 10 bases, there was a span of 9 bases. The CDR3 sequence: CASSLVIRAFF. The CDR3 DNA reads TGTGCCAGCAGCTTGGTCATACGAGCTTTCTTT.

The chain combines TRBV9 with TRBJ2-7; TRBD2 matches at 11 bases. The CDR3 loop spans 15 amino acids. V shed 4 bases and J 4 bases; nucleotides not matched to a gene: 7. Germline V gives CDR1 SGDLS, CDR2 YYNGEE. This CDR3 reads CASSILAGGPYEQYF. As DNA, the CDR3 is TGTGCCAGCAGCATATTAGCGGGAGGGCCATACGAGCAGTACTTC.

V usage is TRBV18 and J usage is TRBJ2-7, with 14 bases identical to TRBD2. J lost 4 bases, V lost 6 bases, and 8 bases had no gene match. The CDR3 has 16 amino acids. Per the germline V gene, CDR1 is KGHSH and CDR2 is LQKENI. CDR3: CASSDRLAGGIYEQYF. CDR3 in DNA: TGTGCCAGCTCGGATAGACTAGCGGGGGGGATTTACGAGCAGTACTTC.

The rearrangement links TRBV11-2 to TRBJ2-3, with 8 bases matching TRBD1. The CDR3 has 14 residues. Losses at the gene ends were 5 bases for V and 4 bases for J; bases not matched to a gene: 5. From germline, CDR1 is SGHAT and CDR2 FQNNGV. For the CDR3, the DNA is TGTGCCAGCAGCACCCTGACAGGGGCAGATACGCAGTATTTT. It yields the protein CASSTLTGADTQYF.

The rearrangement links TRBV5-6 to TRBJ2-5; TRBD2 agrees at 7 bases. The length of the CDR3 is 16 residues. V shed 1 base, J shed 4 bases, and the junction held 10 bases outside the gene matches. Germline V lookup: CDR1 SGHDT, CDR2 YYEEEE. The CDR3 here is CASSLRALGEGETQYF. The CDR3 DNA reads TGTGCCAGCAGCTTGAGGGCCCTGGGGGAGGGAGAGACCCAGTACTTC.

V gene TRBV4-3 combines with J gene TRBJ2-6, with D unresolved. V shed 0 bases and J shed 0 bases, with 9 bases lying between them. The CDR3 has 17 residues. CDR1 and CDR2 from the germline V gene are LGHNA and YSLEER. CDR3 sequence reads: CASSQEAANSGANVLTF. The CDR3 coding sequence is TGCGCCAGCAGCCAAGAGGCAGCGAACTCTGGGGCCAACGTCCTGACTTTC.

The chain carries TRBV5-6 and TRBJ2-6, with D possibly matching TRBD1 (6 bases). V was cut by 4 bases and J by 1 base, with 9 bases left in between. CDR1 and CDR2 (germline): SGHDT, YYEEEE. The length of the CDR3 is 15 residues. CDR3 DNA sequence: TGTGCCAGCAGCGTTACAGGGTCTGGGGCCAACGTCCTGACTTTC. Protein sequence: CASSVTGSGANVLTF.

The chain combines TRBV5-1 with TRBJ2-2; D is undetermined. The CDR3 sequence is 15 residues long. Trimming removed 2 bases at V and 1 base at J, with 9 bases between. From germline, CDR1 is SGHRS and CDR2 YFSETQ. The DNA of the CDR3 is TGCGCCAGCAGCTTCGATCCGGTGAACACCGGGGAGCTGTTTTTT. Its protein is CASSFDPVNTGELFF.

The V call is TRBV5-4, the J call TRBJ2-4, with 7 bases matching TRBD1. Germline lookup yields CDR1 SGHNT and CDR2 YYREEE (reference sequence). Unmatched junction bases numbered 8, after V lost 3 bases and J lost 8 bases. CDR3 length equals 14 residues. CDR3 protein: CASSSRQGSDIQYF. The CDR3 DNA is TGTGCCAGCAGCTCCCGACAGGGAAGTGACATTCAGTACTTC.

The V gene is TRBV4-1, the J gene TRBJ1-3, with 7 nucleotides matching TRBD1. V trimming: 3 bases; J trimming: 4 bases; junction bases outside the gene matches: 9. CDR3 length: 16 residues. Germline V gene sequence: CDR1 MGHRA, CDR2 YSYEKL. The CDR3 sequence: CASSQLDRAAGNTIYF. CDR3 bases: TGCGCCAGCAGCCAGCTTGACAGGGCGGCCGGAAACACCATATATTTT.

This chain links TRBV7-3 with TRBJ2-5, with D possibly matching TRBD2 (6 bases). V was cut by 5 bases and J by 2 bases, with 12 bases left in between. The CDR3 runs 14 residues. Germline CDR1 SGHTA, CDR2 FQGTGA. The chain's CDR3 is CASSARGKQETQYF. CDR3 DNA sequence: TGTGCCAGCAGCGCCCGGGGGAAGCAAGAGACCCAGTACTTC.